This passage covers 16 T cell receptor beta chains from one sample sequenced in a study of blood T cells in healthy people across ages. A second 7 to 11 cycle PCR used barcoded and J-beta primers. TCRdb re-called the 5' RACE reads with MiXCR, one entry per CDR3 protein. The table has more than 800,000 distinct CDR3 sequences, 25% to 30% seen once; the top ten hold around a sixth. The sequencing input was blood. Receptors were obtained from a woman at least 80 years old in good health.

The chain joins TRBV27 to TRBJ2-3, with D uncertain. Trimming removed 4 bases from V and 0 bases from J, with 11 bases in between. The CDR3 contains 15 residues. Germline CDR1 and CDR2: MNHEY and SMNVEV (reference sequence). The CDR3: CASSSPTTSTDTQYF. CDR3 DNA sequence: TGTGCCAGCAGTTCCCCGACAACTAGCACAGATACGCAGTATTTT.

With respect to this clonotype: A much larger clone lies a single base off, so this may be a read error. The chain is built from TRBV27 and TRBJ2-3; D possibly uses TRBD1 or TRBD2 (5 bases each). The germline V and J ends were trimmed by 2 bases and 4 bases, with 28 bases remaining between them. This CDR3 is built from 20 residues. Looked up from germline, CDR1 is MNHEY and CDR2 is SMNVEV (reference sequence). The CDR3 sequence: CASSLRGGTGIWDLADTQYF. DNA for the CDR3: TGTGCCAGCAGTTTAAGGGGTGGGACGGGAATATGGGACCTCGCAGATACGCAGTATTTT.

There are a few counts of this clonotype. The chain recombines TRBV24-1 with TRBJ1-5; D not certain. Germline-derived CDR1 and CDR2 are KGHDR and SFDVKD. Trimming took off 4 bases at V and 5 bases at J, with 11 bases between the two ends. The CDR3 is 14 residues long. The CDR3 DNA reads as TGTGCCACCAGTGACCCGGGATCGTATCAGCCCCAGCATTTT. Residues: CATSDPGSYQPQHF.

This clonotype showed up just a few times. The chain employs TRBV7-8 and TRBJ1-6, with D perhaps TRBD1 (5 bases). The CDR3 is 14 amino acids. Germline loops: CDR1 SGHVS, CDR2 FQNEAQ. The V end lost 1 base, the J end lost 15 bases, and 16 bases lay between the germline ends. In DNA form, the CDR3 reads TGTGCCAGCAGCTTAGAGGAGGGGAGGTCAAGCCTCCACTTT. The encoded protein is CASSLEEGRSSLHF.

This clonotype has more than one count but fewer than ten. This rearrangement joins TRBV19 to TRBJ1-5; TRBD1 matches 8 bases. Trimming took 1 base from V and 3 from J; bases not matched to a gene: 5. CDR1 and CDR2 from the germline V gene are LNHDA and SQIVND (reference sequence). The CDR3 runs 16 residues. In nucleotides, the CDR3 is TGTGCCAGTAGTATAGGACAGGGGAATTTCAATCAGCCCCAGCATTTT. Translation gives CASSIGQGNFNQPQHF.

V gene TRBV20-1 combines with J gene TRBJ2-3; D assignment may be TRBD1 or TRBD2 (7 bases each). The CDR3 is made up of 14 amino acids. From germline, CDR1 is DFQATT and CDR2 SNEGSKA (reference sequence). The CDR3 is CILRGGPSTDTQYF. CDR3 coding DNA: TGCATCCTCAGGGGGGGGCCTAGCACAGATACGCAGTATTTT.

This clonotype showed up just once. The V gene is TRBV30, the J gene TRBJ2-7; 9 bases line up with TRBD1. Trimming at V came to 2 bases and at J to 5 bases, leaving 10 bases not matched to a gene. Germline values: CDR1 GTSNPN, CDR2 SVGIG (reference sequence). CDR3 length equals 15 residues. The CDR3 DNA follows: TGTGCCTGGAGTCCGGGGACAGGGAAGACGGACGAGCAGTACTTC. This translates into CAWSPGTGKTDEQYF.

This clonotype has a count of ten or more. J is TRBJ2-1 and V is TRBV24-1; D could derive from TRBD1 or TRBD2 (6 bases each). The CDR3 is 14 amino acids. V dropped 5 bases and J dropped 4 bases, with 11 bases sitting between them. Looked up from germline, CDR1 is KGHDR and CDR2 is SFDVKD. The CDR3 sequence is CATSGEGGYNEQFF. The CDR3 nucleotides read TGTGCCACCAGTGGAGAGGGGGGTTACAATGAGCAGTTCTTC.

This clonotype has just a few counts. The rearrangement joins TRBV21-1 to TRBJ2-7. TRBV21-1 is a recognized pseudogene. The CDR3 consists of 11 residues. The DNA for the CDR3 is TGTGCCAGCAGCAAAATATACGAGCAGTACTTC. Translation: CASSKIYEQYF.

This clonotype was seen ten or more times. The rearrangement joins TRBV10-3 to TRBJ1-1; TRBD1 aligns across 7 bases. In germline, CDR1 is ENHRY, CDR2 SYGVKD. After removal of 2 bases from V and 3 bases from J, the junction contained 3 bases not matched to a gene. CDR3 length equals 14 residues. CDR3 bases: TGTGCCATCAGTGAGAGGGGACAGTACACTGAAGCTTTCTTT. As protein: CAISERGQYTEAFF.

There are many counts of this clonotype. The chain uses TRBV9 and TRBJ2-1; unclear D gene. The V and J ends lost 0 bases and 0 bases respectively, with 7 bases between them. CDR3 length: 15 residues. From germline, CDR1 is SGDLS and CDR2 YYNGEE. The DNA for the CDR3 is TGTGCCAGCAGCGTAGAGCCCAACTCCTACAATGAGCAGTTCTTC. It translates to CASSVEPNSYNEQFF.

The rearrangement uses TRBV4-1 and TRBJ1-1; 7 positions agree with TRBD1. This CDR3 has 16 amino acids. The V gene's germline CDR1 is MGHRA and CDR2 YSYEKL. V was pared by 1 base and J by 6 bases, with 11 bases of the junction left unmatched. CDR3 in amino acids: CASSQGRGREAAEAFF. The DNA for the CDR3 is TGCGCCAGCAGCCAAGGAAGGGGGCGAGAAGCGGCTGAAGCTTTCTTT.

This clonotype occurred a few times. The rearrangement uses TRBV7-2 and TRBJ1-6, with 8 bases fitting TRBD1. The CDR3 is 14 amino acids. Germline V CDR1 and CDR2: SGHTA, FQGNSA. J was trimmed by 9 bases and V by 1 base; bases with no gene match: 2. The CDR3 is CASSLVQGASPLHF. The DNA of the CDR3 is TGTGCCAGCAGCTTAGTCCAGGGGGCTTCACCCCTCCACTTT.

About this clonotype itself: A much larger clone differs from this one at a single base, so this may be a read error. This chain links TRBV5-1 with TRBJ2-4; the D gene is possibly TRBD1 (7 bases). V lost 7 bases and J lost 13, with 24 bases in between. In germline, CDR1 is SGHRS, CDR2 YFSETQ. CDR3 length: 14 residues. The CDR3 here is CASSGTAFSGGQYF. DNA for the CDR3: TGCGCCAGCTCGGGGACAGCGTTTTCTGGGGGGCAGTACTTC.

This clonotype was detected many times. The chain combines TRBV11-2 with TRBJ2-1, with D possibly being TRBD1 (5 bases). V shed 1 base and J shed 9 bases, with 10 bases lying between them. Germline loops: CDR1 SGHAT, CDR2 FQNNGV. The CDR3 length is 13 residues. CDR3 coding DNA: TGTGCCAGCAGCTTAGGGGGCCGTTCTGAGCAGTTCTTC. As protein: CASSLGGRSEQFF.

This clonotype has ten or more counts. The gene calls are TRBV15 and TRBJ1-5; a weak D match, TRBD1 (5 bases). There are 18 residues in the CDR3. In germline, CDR1 is LNHNV, CDR2 YYDKDF (reference sequence). V shed 0 bases and J shed 0 bases, with 15 bases lying between them. The CDR3 coding sequence is TGTGCCACCAGCAGAGATGTCCCAGGGCCCTCTAGCAATCAGCCCCAGCATTTT. Amino acids: CATSRDVPGPSSNQPQHF. Drawing the rest from reference TRBV15 and TRBJ1-5, the complete variable domain is DAMVIQNPRYQVTQFGKPVTLSCSQTLNHNVMYWYQQKSSQAPKLLFHYYDKDFNNEADTPDNFQSRRPNTSFCFLDIRSPGLGDTAMYLCATSRDVPGPSSNQPQHFGDGTRLSIL.